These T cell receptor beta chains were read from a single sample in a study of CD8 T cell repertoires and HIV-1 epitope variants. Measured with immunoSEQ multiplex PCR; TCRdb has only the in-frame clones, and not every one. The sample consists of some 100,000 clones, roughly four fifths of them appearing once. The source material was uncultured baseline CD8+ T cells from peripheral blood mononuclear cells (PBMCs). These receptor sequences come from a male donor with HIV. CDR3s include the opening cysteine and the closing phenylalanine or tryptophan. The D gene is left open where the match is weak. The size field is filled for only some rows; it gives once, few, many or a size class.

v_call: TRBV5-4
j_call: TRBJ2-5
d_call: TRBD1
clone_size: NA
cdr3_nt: TGTGCCAGCAGCTCGTCGAAGGGGGCGCAGGGGACCCAGTACTTC
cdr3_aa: CASSSSKGAQGTQYF

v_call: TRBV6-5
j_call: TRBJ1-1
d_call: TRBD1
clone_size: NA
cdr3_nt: TGTGCCAGCAGTTACCGGGACAGGGTATCGCTTGAAGCTTTCTTT
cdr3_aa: CASSYRDRVSLEAFF

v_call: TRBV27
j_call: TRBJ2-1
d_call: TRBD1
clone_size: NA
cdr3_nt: TGTGCCAGCAGTCCTAGACAGGGGGCCCCCGACAATGAGCAGTTCTTC
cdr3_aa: CASSPRQGAPDNEQFF

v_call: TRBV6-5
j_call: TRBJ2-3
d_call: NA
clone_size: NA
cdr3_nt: TGTGCCAGCCAGGGGCCGAGCACAGATACGCAGTATTTT
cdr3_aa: CASQGPSTDTQYF

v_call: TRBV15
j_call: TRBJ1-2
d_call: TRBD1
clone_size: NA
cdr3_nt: TGTGCCACCAGCAGAGATGGGACAGGCCGCTTGGGGGGCTACACCTTC
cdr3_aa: CATSRDGTGRLGGYTF

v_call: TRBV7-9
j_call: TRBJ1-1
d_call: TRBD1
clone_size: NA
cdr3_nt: TGTGCCAGCAGCTTAGAGGGGGGACAGGGAGCAGCTTTCTTT
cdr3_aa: CASSLEGGQGAAFF

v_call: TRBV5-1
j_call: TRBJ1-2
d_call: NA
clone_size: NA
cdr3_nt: TGCGCCAGCAGCTTGGCCGGGACATCTAACTATGGCTACACCTTC
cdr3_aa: CASSLAGTSNYGYTF

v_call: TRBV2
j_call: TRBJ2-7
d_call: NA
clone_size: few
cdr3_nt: TGTGCCAGCAGCGACGACACGTACGAGCAGTACTTC
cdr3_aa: CASSDDTYEQYF

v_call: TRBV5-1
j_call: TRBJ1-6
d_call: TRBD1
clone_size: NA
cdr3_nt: TGCGCCAGCAGTCGAGCAGGGGGTACGGCAAATTCACCCCTCCACTTT
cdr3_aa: CASSRAGGTANSPLHF

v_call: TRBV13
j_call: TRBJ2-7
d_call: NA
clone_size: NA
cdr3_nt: TGTGCCAGCAGTGTCCAGGACGAGCAGTACTTC
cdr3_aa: CASSVQDEQYF

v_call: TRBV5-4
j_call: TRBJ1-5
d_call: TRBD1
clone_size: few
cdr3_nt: TGTGCCAGCAGCTCAGGACAGGGGGCCCAGCATTTT
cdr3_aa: CASSSGQGAQHF

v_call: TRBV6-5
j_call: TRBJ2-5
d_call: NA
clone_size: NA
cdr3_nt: TGTGCCAGCAGTTACTCAGGACAGCCCGAAGAGACCCAGTACTTC
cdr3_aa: CASSYSGQPEETQYF

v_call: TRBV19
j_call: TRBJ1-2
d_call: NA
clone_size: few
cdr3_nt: TGTGCCAGTAGCCCCAGGGCATACAACTATGGCTACACCTTC
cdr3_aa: CASSPRAYNYGYTF

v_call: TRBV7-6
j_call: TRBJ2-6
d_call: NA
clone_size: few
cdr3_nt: TGTGCCAGCAGCCCGGACCCGATAGGGGCCAACGTCCTGACTTTC
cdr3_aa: CASSPDPIGANVLTF

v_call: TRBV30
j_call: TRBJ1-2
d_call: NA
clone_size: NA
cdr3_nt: TGTGCCTGGAGGGAACAGGCTGGGGGCTATGGCTACACCTTC
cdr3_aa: CAWREQAGGYGYTF

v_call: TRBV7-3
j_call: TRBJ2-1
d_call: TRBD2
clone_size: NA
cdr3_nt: TGTGCCAGCAGCCTTAGCGGGGGTGGTTACAATGAGCAGTTCTTC
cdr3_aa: CASSLSGGGYNEQFF

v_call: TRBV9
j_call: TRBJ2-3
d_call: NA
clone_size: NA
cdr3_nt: TGTGCCAGCAGCGCCGAAGGCAGCACAGATACGCAGTATTTT
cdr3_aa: CASSAEGSTDTQYF

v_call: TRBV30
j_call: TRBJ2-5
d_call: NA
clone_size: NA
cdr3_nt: TGTGCCTGGAGTTCTACACGGTACCAAGAGACCCAGTACTTC
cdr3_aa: CAWSSTRYQETQYF

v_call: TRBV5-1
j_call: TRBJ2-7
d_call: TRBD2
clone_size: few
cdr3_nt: TGCGCCAGCAGCCAGACTCCGGGACTAGCGGGAGGCTCCTACGAGCAGTACTTC
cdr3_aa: CASSQTPGLAGGSYEQYF

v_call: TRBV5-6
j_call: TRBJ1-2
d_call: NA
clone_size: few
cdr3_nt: TGTGCCAGCAGCTTGGAGGGAGGCTATGGCTACACCTTC
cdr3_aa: CASSLEGGYGYTF

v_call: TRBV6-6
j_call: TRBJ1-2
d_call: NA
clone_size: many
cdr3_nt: TGTGCCAGCAGTTACCGTCGGGAAGATGGCTACACCTTC
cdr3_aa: CASSYRREDGYTF

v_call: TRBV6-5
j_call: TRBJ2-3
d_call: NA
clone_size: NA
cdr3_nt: TGTGCCAGCAGTTACTCGCCGGGAATAGGGACAGATACGCAGTATTTT
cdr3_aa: CASSYSPGIGTDTQYF

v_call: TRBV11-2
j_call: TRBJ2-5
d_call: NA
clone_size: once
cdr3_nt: TGTGCCAGCAGCTTAGGGCGAGAACTACAAGAGACCCAGTACTTC
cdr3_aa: CASSLGRELQETQYF

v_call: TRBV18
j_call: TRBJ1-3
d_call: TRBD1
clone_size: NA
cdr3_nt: TGTGCCAGCTCACCAGAGGACAGGGTGAACACCATATATTTT
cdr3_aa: CASSPEDRVNTIYF

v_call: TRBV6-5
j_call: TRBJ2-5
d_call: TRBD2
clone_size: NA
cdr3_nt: TGTGCCAGCAGTTACGGCCCTAGCGGGGACCAAGAGACCCAGTACTTC
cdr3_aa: CASSYGPSGDQETQYF

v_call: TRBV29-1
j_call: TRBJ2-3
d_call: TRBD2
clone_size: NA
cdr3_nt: TGCAGCGTTGAAGACCCTCTAGGTTCTAGCGGGAGGGCGCACAAAGATACGCAGTATTTT
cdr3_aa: CSVEDPLGSSGRAHKDTQYF

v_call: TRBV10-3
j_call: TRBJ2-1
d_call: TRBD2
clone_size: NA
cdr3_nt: TGTGCCATCAACGGACTAGCGGGAGGGCCTGGGCAGTTCTTC
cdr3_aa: CAINGLAGGPGQFF

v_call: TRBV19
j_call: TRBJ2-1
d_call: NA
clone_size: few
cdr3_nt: TGTGCCAGTAGTATTCCAGGCGGCAATGAGCAGTTCTTC
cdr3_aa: CASSIPGGNEQFF

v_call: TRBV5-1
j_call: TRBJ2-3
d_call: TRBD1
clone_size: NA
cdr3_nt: TGCGCCAGCAGCCAACAAGGACAGGGCATAACACACACAGATACGCAGTATTTT
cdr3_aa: CASSQQGQGITHTDTQYF

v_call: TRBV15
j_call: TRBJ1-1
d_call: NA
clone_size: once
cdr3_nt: TGTGCCACCAGCAGGGGGACGGAACCGAACACTGAAGCTTTCTTT
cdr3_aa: CATSRGTEPNTEAFF

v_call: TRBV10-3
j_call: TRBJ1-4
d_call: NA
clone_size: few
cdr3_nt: TGTGCCATCAGTGAGACCACCTCTAATGAAAAACTGTTTTTT
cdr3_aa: CAISETTSNEKLFF

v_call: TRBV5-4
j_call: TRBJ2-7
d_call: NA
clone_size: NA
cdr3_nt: TGTGCCAGCAGCTTGGCCGGTCCCCGGCAGCACTACGAGCAGTACTTC
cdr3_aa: CASSLAGPRQHYEQYF

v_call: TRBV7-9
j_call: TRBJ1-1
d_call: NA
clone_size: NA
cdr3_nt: TGTGCCAGCAGCTTATACGGCCGCCCTGGAGGGGGTGGAGACACTGAAGCTTTCTTT
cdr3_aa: CASSLYGRPGGGGDTEAFF

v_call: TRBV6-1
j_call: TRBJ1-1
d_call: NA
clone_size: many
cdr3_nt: TGTGCCAGCAGGAGAGGACGGAAGAACACTGAAGCTTTCTTT
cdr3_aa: CASRRGRKNTEAFF

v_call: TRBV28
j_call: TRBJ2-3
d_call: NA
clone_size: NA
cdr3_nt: TGTGCCAGCAGTTTAACTCAGATCAGCTTTGGGACAGATACGCAGTATTTT
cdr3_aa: CASSLTQISFGTDTQYF

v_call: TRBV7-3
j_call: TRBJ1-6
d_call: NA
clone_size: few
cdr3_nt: TGTGCCAGCAGCTCCGGGACTTACTATAATTCACCCCTCCACTTT
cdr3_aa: CASSSGTYYNSPLHF

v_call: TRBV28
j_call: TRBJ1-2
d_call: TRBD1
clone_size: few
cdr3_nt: TGTGCCAGCAGTTCGGGACAGCCTGGGGGCTACACCTTC
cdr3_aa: CASSSGQPGGYTF

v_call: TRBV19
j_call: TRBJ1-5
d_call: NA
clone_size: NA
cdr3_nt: TGTGCCAGTAGTATAAAGTCACTTAATCAGCCCCAGCATTTT
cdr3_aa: CASSIKSLNQPQHF

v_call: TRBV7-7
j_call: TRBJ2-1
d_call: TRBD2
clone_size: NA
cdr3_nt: TGTGCTAGCAGCTTAGCCGGGACTAGCGGGGCCTACAATGAGCAGTTCTTC
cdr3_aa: CASSLAGTSGAYNEQFF